Below, 14 T cell receptor beta chains from the same sample are listed, as sequenced in a study of human T cells and chemical hapten exposure. TCRdb analysed the RACE reads with MiXCR anew, one entry per CDR3 protein. The sample lists 75,000 to 100,000 distinct CDR3 sequences, 7% to 10% seen once, with 2% to 2.5% in the top ten. Time point meaning: patch test 2, 6 weeks after DPC sensitization. Treatment specified: therapeutic diphenylcyclopropenone sensitization with weekly scalp DPC. Sample: whole blood, taken in connection with sensitization to the hapten diphenylcyclopropenone (DPC). These receptors all come from a woman between 35 and 50 years old with alopecia areata. Some clones in this sample may be carry-over from other donors' samples.

The J gene is TRBJ2-7, the V gene TRBV7-9; D may correspond to TRBD1 or TRBD2 (5 bases each). Trimming pared 0 bases from V and 1 base from J, leaving 13 bases between. CDR1 and CDR2 (germline): SEHNR, FQNEAQ (reference sequence). The length of the CDR3 is 16 residues. CDR3 loop: CASSLARGVKSYEQYF. The CDR3 DNA reads TGTGCCAGCAGCTTAGCCCGAGGGGTGAAATCCTACGAGCAGTACTTC.

In its sample, this clonotype was seen a few times. This rearrangement joins TRBV4-1 to TRBJ2-3; 8 nucleotides align to TRBD2. Germline values: CDR1 MGHRA, CDR2 YSYEKL. With 6 bases clipped from V and 1 base from J, the junction kept 6 bases outside the gene matches. This CDR3 comprises 15 residues. The CDR3 here is CASSPQAGGTDTQYF. In DNA form, the CDR3 reads TGCGCCAGCAGTCCCCAAGCGGGGGGCACAGATACGCAGTATTTT.

This clonotype showed up many times. The CDR3 protein is CASSLEAAQETQYF. The CDR3 region has the DNA TGTGCCAGCAGCCTGGAGGCGGCTCAAGAGACCCAGTACTTC. The chain couples TRBV7-6 to TRBJ2-5; perhaps TRBD2 as D (5 bases). Trimming took 5 bases from V and 2 from J, leaving 12 bases between them. The CDR3 sequence is 14 residues long. CDR1 and CDR2 (germline): SGHVS, FNYEAQ.

This sequence joins TRBV2 and TRBJ1-2, with D perhaps matching TRBD1 (5 bases). V dropped 5 bases and J dropped 4 bases, with 8 bases sitting between them. Germline V gene sequence: CDR1 SNHLY, CDR2 FYNNEI. The CDR3 length is 12 residues. The CDR3 coding sequence is TGTGCCAGCAGTACCGACAGCTATGGCTACACCTTC. Amino acids: CASSTDSYGYTF.

This clonotype has ten or more counts. The V and J genes are TRBV6-2 or TRBV6-3 and TRBJ2-3, with D perhaps matching TRBD2 (6 bases). The V and J ends lost 8 bases and 4 bases respectively, with 19 bases between them. There are 15 residues in the CDR3. Germline V gene lookup returns CDR1 MNHEY and CDR2 SVGEGT. The CDR3 sequence: CASSFSGGPADTQYF. In nucleotides, the CDR3 is TGTGCCAGCTCCTTCTCTGGAGGGCCAGCAGATACGCAGTATTTT.

This clonotype has ten or more counts. This rearrangement joins TRBV27 to TRBJ2-5; D uncertain. Trimming removed 3 bases from V and 1 base from J, with 12 bases in between. Per the germline V gene, CDR1 is MNHEY and CDR2 is SMNVEV (reference sequence). CDR3 length: 15 amino acids. CDR3: CASSFRLGSQETQYF. The CDR3 coding sequence is TGTGCCAGCAGTTTTCGTCTGGGCAGCCAAGAGACCCAGTACTTC.

This chain uses TRBV20-1 with TRBJ2-3; D not resolved. Germline V lookup: CDR1 DFQATT, CDR2 SNEGSKA (reference sequence). V was shortened by 6 bases and J by 6 bases, with 10 bases between the two germline ends. The CDR3 consists of 11 residues. CDR3 region: CSAEPRDTQYF. The CDR3 nucleotides are TGCAGTGCCGAACCCAGGGATACGCAGTATTTT.

The table lists this clonotype with many counts. The chain links TRBV5-4 to TRBJ2-7; D remains ambiguous. Deletions cut 4 bases from V and 6 bases from J, with 11 bases between. Germline lookup yields CDR1 SGHNT and CDR2 YYREEE (reference sequence). This CDR3 spans 12 amino acids. CDR3 sequence: CASSMDRSEQYF. The CDR3 nucleotides are TGTGCCAGCAGCATGGACCGAAGCGAGCAGTACTTC.

This clonotype was counted many times. The chain is built from TRBV21-1 and TRBJ2-5; the DNA was not used to check the table's D call, TRBD2. TRBV21-1 is given as a pseudogene. This CDR3 has 15 amino acids. In DNA, the CDR3 is TGTGCCAGCAGCAATGAGGGCAGAATCAGAGAGACCCAGTACTTC. It encodes CASSNEGRIRETQYF.

In this sample, this clonotype turned up many times. This chain connects TRBV6-1 to TRBJ2-5; 7 nucleotides align to TRBD1. The CDR3 totals 15 residues. Germline CDR1 reads MNHNS; CDR2 reads SASEGT. V was clipped by 5 bases and J by 1 base; unmatched bases: 7. CDR3 nucleotide sequence: TGTGCCAGCAGTCAAACGGGACAGACCCAAGAGACCCAGTACTTC. Protein: CASSQTGQTQETQYF.

This clonotype has at least ten counts. This chain links TRBV7-2 with TRBJ1-1, with 9 bases matching TRBD1. The CDR3 has 16 amino acids. The V and J ends lost 2 bases and 5 bases, in that order; junction bases with no gene match: 9. CDR1 and CDR2 (germline): SGHTA, FQGNSA. The CDR3 protein is CASSLMTGGLGTEAFF. The DNA of the CDR3 is TGTGCCAGCAGCTTAATGACAGGGGGATTGGGAACTGAAGCTTTCTTT. The variable domain in full, with the rest retrieved from reference TRBV7-2 and TRBJ1-1, is GAGVSQSPSNKVTEKGKDVELRCDPISGHTALYWYRQSLGQGLEFLIYFQGNSAPDKSGLPSDRFSAERTGGSVSTLTIQRTQQEDSAVYLCASSLMTGGLGTEAFFGQGTRLTVV.

This clonotype came up many times. Here the CDR3 DNA reads TGTGCCAGCAGCGGCACCTTTTCCGAGCAGTACTTC. This codes for CASSGTFSEQYF. This rearrangement joins TRBV28 to TRBJ2-7, with D unclear. The V end lost 6 bases, the J end lost 6 bases, and 12 bases lay between the germline ends. Germline V CDR1 and CDR2: MDHEN, SYDVKM. CDR3 length: 12 amino acids.

This clonotype was seen more than once but under ten times. The gene calls are TRBV7-9 and TRBJ2-6; no clear D gene. Germline lookup yields CDR1 SEHNR and CDR2 FQNEAQ (reference sequence). The CDR3 is 13 amino acids. V lost 7 bases and J lost 1, with 5 bases in between. Here the CDR3 reads CASIPSGANVLTF. The CDR3 DNA is TGTGCCAGCATTCCTTCTGGGGCCAACGTCCTGACTTTC.

This clonotype appeared many times. This chain joins TRBV30 and TRBJ1-2, with D perhaps matching TRBD1 (6 bases). The V end was cut by 5 bases, the J end by 3 bases, with 19 bases between. CDR1 is GTSNPN, CDR2 SVGIG, per germline (reference sequence). CDR3 length: 15 amino acids. Written as DNA, the CDR3 is TGTGCCTGGGCCCCGACAGGAGCTCCTCACTATGGCTACACCTTC. Its protein is CAWAPTGAPHYGYTF.